Described below is a single T cell receptor (beta chain) sequence and its context. Its antigen is undetermined. 13 Jbeta primers and 60 Vbeta primers were used for the PCR. Sequencing was performed with immunoSEQ multiplex PCR; in TCRdb, only in-frame clones are kept and a portion is missing. The sample consists of 150,000 to 200,000 clones, about 80% of them appearing once. The data originate from a study of cytomegalovirus exposure and HLA in healthy donors. General study results and limits: About 87% or about 30% of the time was how often most TCR beta V segments were productive, according to an earlier analysis.

This CDR3 spans 14 amino acids. Trimming took 4 bases from V and 6 from J; bases not matched to a gene: 7. Per the germline V gene, CDR1 is SGHKS and CDR2 is YYEKEE (reference sequence). The receptor comes from a boy younger than 18 in good health and CMV-seronegative. The sample consisted of PBMCs. The gene calls are TRBV5-5 and TRBJ1-5; 7 nucleotides align to TRBD1. The CDR3 is CASSGTGVRQPQHF. The CDR3 bases are TGTGCCAGCAGCGGCACAGGGGTACGTCAGCCCCAGCATTTT. The whole variable domain, remainder taken from reference TRBV5-5 and TRBJ1-5, is DAGVTQSPTHLIKTRGQQVTLRCSPISGHKSVSWYQQVLGQGPQFIFQYYEKEERGRGNFPDRFSARQFPNYSSELNVNALLLGDSALYLCASSGTGVRQPQHFGDGTRLSIL.